This TCR beta chain stems from a study of OX40 agonist ivuxolimab in advanced cancers. TCRdb's table, derived via immunoSEQ multiplex PCR, lists solely in-frame clones and lacks some. Among 80,000 or so clones listed, around nine tenths were seen once. V was shortened by 6 bases and J by 4 bases, with 13 bases between the two germline ends. The length of the CDR3 is 13 residues. Per the germline V gene, CDR1 is SGHDT and CDR2 is YYEEEE. This receptor was identified in an adult with an advanced solid tumor such as melanoma, head and neck, liver or kidney cancer. The chain joins TRBV5-6 to TRBJ1-2; D gene uncertain. Specimen: CD4+ or CD8+ T cells sorted from blood, collected in a trial of the OX40 agonist ivuxolimab. In nucleotides, the CDR3 is TGTGCCAGCACCCAGACCGGGGTCTATGGCTACACCTTC. Amino acid sequence: CASTQTGVYGYTF.